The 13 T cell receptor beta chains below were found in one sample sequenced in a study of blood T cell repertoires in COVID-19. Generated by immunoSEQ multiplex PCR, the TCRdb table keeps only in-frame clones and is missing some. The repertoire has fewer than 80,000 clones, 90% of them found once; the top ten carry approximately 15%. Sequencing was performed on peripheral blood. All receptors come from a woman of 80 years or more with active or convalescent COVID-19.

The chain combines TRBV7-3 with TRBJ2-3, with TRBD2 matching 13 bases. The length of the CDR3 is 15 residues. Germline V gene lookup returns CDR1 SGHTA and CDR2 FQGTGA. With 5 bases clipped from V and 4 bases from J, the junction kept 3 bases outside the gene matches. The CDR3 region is CASSPLAGGSDTQYF. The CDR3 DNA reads TGTGCCAGCAGCCCACTAGCGGGGGGGTCAGATACGCAGTATTTT.

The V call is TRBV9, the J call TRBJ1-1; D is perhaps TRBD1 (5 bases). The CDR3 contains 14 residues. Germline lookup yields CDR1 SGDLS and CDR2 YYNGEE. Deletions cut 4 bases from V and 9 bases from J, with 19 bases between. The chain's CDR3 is CASSPPQDTGQAFF. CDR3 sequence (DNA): TGTGCCAGCAGCCCCCCCCAGGATACAGGCCAAGCTTTCTTT.

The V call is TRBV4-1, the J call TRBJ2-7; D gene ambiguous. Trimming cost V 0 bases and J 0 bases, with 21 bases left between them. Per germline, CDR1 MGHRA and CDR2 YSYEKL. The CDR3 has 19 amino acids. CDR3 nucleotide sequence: TGCGCCAGCAGCCAAGATCAAAGTCTGACTCGCCACTTCTCCTACGAGCAGTACTTC. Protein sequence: CASSQDQSLTRHFSYEQYF.

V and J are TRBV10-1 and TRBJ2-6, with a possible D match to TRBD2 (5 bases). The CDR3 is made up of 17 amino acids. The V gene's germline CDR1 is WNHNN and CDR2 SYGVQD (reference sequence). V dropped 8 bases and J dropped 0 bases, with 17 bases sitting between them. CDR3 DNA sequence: TGCGCCAGCGACACCAAAGAGAGGGTCTCTGGGGCCAACGTCCTGACTTTC. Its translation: CASDTKERVSGANVLTF.

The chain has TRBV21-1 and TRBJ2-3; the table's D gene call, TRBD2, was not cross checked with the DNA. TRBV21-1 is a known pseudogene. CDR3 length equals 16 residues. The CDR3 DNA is TGTGCCAGCAGCAAAGAGAGGGCCCTTAGGCTGGATACGCAGTATTTT. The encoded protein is CASSKERALRLDTQYF.

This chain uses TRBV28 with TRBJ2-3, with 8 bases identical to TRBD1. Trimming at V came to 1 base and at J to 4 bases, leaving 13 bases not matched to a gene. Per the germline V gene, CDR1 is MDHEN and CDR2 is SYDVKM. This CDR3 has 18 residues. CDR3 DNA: TGTGCCAGCAGTTTATTGGCAGGGGGCAAGAGGAAGCCAGATACGCAGTATTTT. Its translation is CASSLLAGGKRKPDTQYF.

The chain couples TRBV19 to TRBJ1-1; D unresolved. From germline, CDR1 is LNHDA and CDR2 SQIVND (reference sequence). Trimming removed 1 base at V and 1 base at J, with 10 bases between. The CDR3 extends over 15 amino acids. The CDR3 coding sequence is TGTGCCAGTAGTATAGGAGGGAATGGGAACACTGAAGCTTTCTTT. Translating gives CASSIGGNGNTEAFF.

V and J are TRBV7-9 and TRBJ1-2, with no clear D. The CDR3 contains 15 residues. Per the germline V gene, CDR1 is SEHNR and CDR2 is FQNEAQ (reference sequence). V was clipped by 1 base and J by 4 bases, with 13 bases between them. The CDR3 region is CASSLEVSGFYGYTF. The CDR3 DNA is TGTGCCAGCAGCTTAGAGGTCAGCGGATTCTATGGCTACACCTTC.

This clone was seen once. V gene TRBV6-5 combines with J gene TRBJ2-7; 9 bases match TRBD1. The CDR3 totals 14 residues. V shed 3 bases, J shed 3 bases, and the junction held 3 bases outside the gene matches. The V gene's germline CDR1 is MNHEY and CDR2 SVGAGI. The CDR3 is CASSYGDRDYEQYF. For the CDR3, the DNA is TGTGCCAGCAGTTATGGGGACAGGGACTACGAGCAGTACTTC.

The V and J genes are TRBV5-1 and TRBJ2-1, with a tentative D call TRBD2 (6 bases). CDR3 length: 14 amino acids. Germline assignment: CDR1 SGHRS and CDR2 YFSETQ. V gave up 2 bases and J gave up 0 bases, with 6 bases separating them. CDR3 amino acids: CASSFGGSYNEQFF. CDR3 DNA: TGCGCCAGCAGCTTCGGGGGCTCCTACAATGAGCAGTTCTTC.

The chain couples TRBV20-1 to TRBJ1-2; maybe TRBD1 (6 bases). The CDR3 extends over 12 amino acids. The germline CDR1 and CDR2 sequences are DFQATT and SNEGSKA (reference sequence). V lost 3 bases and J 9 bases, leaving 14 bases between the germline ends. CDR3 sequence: CSASGQGLSYTF. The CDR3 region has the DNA TGCAGTGCTAGTGGGCAGGGGTTGAGCTACACCTTC.

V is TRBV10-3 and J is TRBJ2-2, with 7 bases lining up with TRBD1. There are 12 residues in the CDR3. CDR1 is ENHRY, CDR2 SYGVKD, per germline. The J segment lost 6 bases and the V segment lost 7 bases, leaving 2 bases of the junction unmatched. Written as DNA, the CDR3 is TGTGCCATCAACAGGGGTGCCGGGGAGCTGTTTTTT. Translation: CAINRGAGELFF.

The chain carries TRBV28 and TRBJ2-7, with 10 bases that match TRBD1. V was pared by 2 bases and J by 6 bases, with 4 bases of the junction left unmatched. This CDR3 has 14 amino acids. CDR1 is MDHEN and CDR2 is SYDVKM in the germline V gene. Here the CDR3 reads CASSLGGTGVEQYF. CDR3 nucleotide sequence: TGTGCCAGCAGTTTAGGCGGGACAGGGGTCGAGCAGTACTTC.